A single sample is the source of the 27 T cell receptor beta chains below, sequenced in a study of T-cell memory formation after mild COVID-19. TCRdb independently ran MiXCR on the 5' RACE reads; one entry per CDR3 protein. There are tens of thousands of distinct CDR3 sequences in the sample; about 13% occur only once, and about 25% lies in the top ten. The specimen sequenced was PBMCs or a T cell subset sorted from them (not recorded which). The receptors stem from an adult woman who had mild COVID-19 (a few samples of this study predate the infection). Cell type and time point are not known.

Only a few counts were recorded for this clonotype. The rearrangement links TRBV2 to TRBJ2-7; perhaps TRBD2 as D (6 bases). The CDR3 loop spans 15 amino acids. Trimming left V 2 bases short and J 2 bases short, with 13 bases between. Per germline, CDR1 SNHLY and CDR2 FYNNEI. The CDR3 DNA is TGTGCCAGCAGTGAACCCGCCGGGGGACCCTACGAGCAGTACTTC. Translation: CASSEPAGGPYEQYF. Combining the CDR3 with reference TRBV2 and TRBJ2-7 gives the whole variable domain EPEVTQTPSHQVTQMGQEVILRCVPISNHLYFYWYRQILGQKVEFLVSFYNNEISEKSEIFDDQFSVERPDGSNFTLKIRSTKLEDSAMYFCASSEPAGGPYEQYFGPGTRLTVT.

This clonotype has just a few counts. The CDR3 spells CSARAAAPTYEQFF. The CDR3 coding sequence is TGCAGTGCTAGAGCGGCAGCGCCTACCTATGAGCAGTTCTTC. V gene TRBV20-1 combines with J gene TRBJ2-1; D gene uncertain. From germline, CDR1 is DFQATT and CDR2 SNEGSKA (reference sequence). V lost 1 base, J lost 8 bases, and 15 bases lay in between. The CDR3 extends over 14 amino acids.

The table lists this clonotype with a few counts. This chain joins TRBV6-5 and TRBJ2-1; D might be TRBD2 (6 bases). The CDR3 is made up of 14 amino acids. V was trimmed by 8 bases and J by 6 bases, leaving 17 bases between them. Germline CDR1 and CDR2: MNHEY and SVGAGI. CDR3 nucleotides: TGTGCCAGCGGACACCCGGGACTCAGCAATGAGCAGTTCTTC. This sequence encodes CASGHPGLSNEQFF.

Many counts were recorded for this clonotype. The chain employs TRBV5-1 and TRBJ2-3; 8 positions agree with TRBD1. Trimming at V came to 3 bases and at J to 3 bases, leaving 3 bases not matched to a gene. There are 14 residues in the CDR3. Germline lookup yields CDR1 SGHRS and CDR2 YFSETQ. The CDR3 reads CASSSGQGTDTQYF. In DNA, the CDR3 is TGCGCCAGCAGCTCCGGACAGGGAACAGATACGCAGTATTTT.

This clonotype was detected many times. The chain is built from TRBV7-9 and TRBJ2-7; a weak D match, TRBD1 (5 bases). The ends were cut back, 4 bases at V and 4 bases at J, with 8 bases in the middle. This CDR3 region has 12 residues. Germline assignment: CDR1 SEHNR and CDR2 FQNEAQ (reference sequence). The CDR3 here is CASSSDRYEQYF. CDR3 DNA: TGTGCCAGCAGCTCCGACAGATACGAGCAGTACTTC.

The rearrangement uses TRBV27 and TRBJ2-1, with D possibly TRBD2 on 6 matching bases. The CDR3 contains 10 residues. In germline, CDR1 is MNHEY, CDR2 SMNVEV (reference sequence). V was pared by 10 bases and J by 7 bases, with 8 bases between. The CDR3 loop reads CATGRNEQFF. The CDR3 DNA follows: TGTGCCACTGGGAGGAATGAGCAGTTCTTC.

The chain recombines TRBV7-6 with TRBJ2-5; D gene unclear. CDR3 size: 13 residues. The V gene lost 4 bases and the J gene lost 5 bases, with 11 bases spanning the gap. Germline V CDR1 and CDR2: SGHVS, FNYEAQ. The CDR3 protein is CASSSEYGETQYF. CDR3 DNA sequence: TGTGCCAGCAGCTCCGAATACGGGGAGACCCAGTACTTC.

The J gene is TRBJ2-1, the V gene TRBV29-1; 7 positions agree with TRBD1. CDR1 and CDR2 from the germline V gene are SQVTM and ANQGSEA. Losses at the gene ends were 5 bases for V and 9 bases for J; bases not matched to a gene: 13. The CDR3 has 14 residues. The CDR3: CSVQPPGQWAEQFF. The CDR3 DNA reads TGCAGCGTTCAGCCGCCGGGACAGTGGGCTGAGCAGTTCTTC.

The gene calls are TRBV5-1 and TRBJ2-5; 7 bases map to TRBD1. The CDR3 contains 15 residues. Germline loops: CDR1 SGHRS, CDR2 YFSETQ. Germline trimming cut 4 bases from V and 4 bases from J; bases unmatched to any gene: 10. The CDR3 sequence: CASSPRQGDLETQYF. As DNA, the CDR3 is TGCGCCAGCAGCCCGCGACAGGGTGATTTAGAGACCCAGTACTTC.

The chain links TRBV7-2 to TRBJ2-7, with 12 bases matching TRBD2. Looked up from germline, CDR1 is SGHTA and CDR2 is FQGNSA. CDR3 length equals 14 residues. V dropped 6 bases and J dropped 6; count of bases not matched to a gene: 6. The chain's CDR3 is CASSRLAGAGEQYF. The DNA of the CDR3 is TGTGCCAGCAGTCGACTAGCGGGAGCTGGCGAGCAGTACTTC.

The V call is TRBV20-1, the J call TRBJ2-7; 13 bases align to TRBD2. The V segment lost 3 bases and the J segment 3 bases; nucleotides outside the gene matches: 11. The CDR3 runs to 17 residues. Germline-derived CDR1 and CDR2 are DFQATT and SNEGSKA (reference sequence). CDR3 residues: CSASAAEGLAGYYEQYF. The CDR3 nucleotides are TGCAGTGCTAGCGCCGCCGAGGGACTAGCGGGATACTACGAGCAGTACTTC.

This clonotype came up many times. The V call is TRBV29-1, the J call TRBJ2-1; D not resolved. Germline V gives CDR1 SQVTM, CDR2 ANQGSEA. CDR3 length: 13 residues. Trimming removed 7 bases from V and 0 bases from J, with 10 bases in between. Here the CDR3 reads CSGSWSSYNEQFF. CDR3 nucleotides: TGCAGCGGATCTTGGAGCTCCTACAATGAGCAGTTCTTC.

This clonotype was recorded a few times. The chain combines TRBV24-1 with TRBJ2-1; D is possibly TRBD2 (6 bases). The ends were cut back, 5 bases at V and 8 bases at J, with 15 bases in the middle. The CDR3 length is 14 residues. CDR1 and CDR2 from the germline V gene are KGHDR and SFDVKD. The CDR3 is CATSAPGGAHEQFF. DNA of the CDR3: TGTGCCACCAGTGCCCCCGGAGGGGCGCATGAGCAGTTCTTC.

The V gene is TRBV7-9, the J gene TRBJ1-5, with D hard to call. The CDR3 is made up of 14 amino acids. Germline V gene lookup returns CDR1 SEHNR and CDR2 FQNEAQ (reference sequence). The V end was cut by 2 bases, the J end by 3 bases, with 8 bases between. This CDR3 is CASSLTTVNQPQHF. The CDR3 DNA is TGTGCCAGCAGCTTAACTACGGTCAATCAGCCCCAGCATTTT.

At least ten counts were recorded for this clonotype. V usage is TRBV7-6 and J usage is TRBJ2-3; D possibly corresponds to TRBD2 (6 bases). V gave up 3 bases and J gave up 6 bases, with 10 bases separating them. Germline CDR1 SGHVS, CDR2 FNYEAQ. CDR3 length: 13 residues. The CDR3: CASSFGGHDTQYF. For the CDR3, the DNA is TGTGCCAGCAGCTTTGGAGGGCACGATACGCAGTATTTT.

This clonotype appeared many times. This rearrangement joins TRBV2 to TRBJ2-1; D possibly corresponds to TRBD2 (7 bases). The CDR3 spans 15 residues. Germline CDR1 SNHLY, CDR2 FYNNEI. The V end was cut by 10 bases, the J end by 0 bases, with 16 bases between. CDR3 sequence reads: CAILGGAASYNEQFF. DNA of the CDR3: TGTGCCATCCTTGGGGGGGCGGCCTCCTACAATGAGCAGTTCTTC.

This clonotype was counted between two and nine times. The rearrangement uses TRBV6-2 or TRBV6-3 and TRBJ2-1, with 8 bases matching TRBD1. Germline V gene sequence: CDR1 MNHEY, CDR2 SVGEGT. CDR3 length: 16 residues. J gave up 5 bases and V 2 bases, and 8 bases lay outside the gene matches. The CDR3 is CASSYVGRGPDNEQFF. In DNA form, the CDR3 reads TGTGCCAGCAGTTACGTGGGCAGGGGGCCCGACAATGAGCAGTTCTTC.

This clonotype has a handful of counts. The chain employs TRBV7-6 and TRBJ2-7; D is undetermined. Germline loops: CDR1 SGHVS, CDR2 FNYEAQ. CDR3 size: 14 residues. V lost 5 bases and J 3 bases, leaving 14 bases between the germline ends. The CDR3 here is CASSEALKDYEQYF. The CDR3 nucleotides read TGTGCCAGCAGCGAAGCGCTTAAGGACTACGAGCAGTACTTC.

The chain carries TRBV5-4 and TRBJ1-1; 7 bases agree with TRBD1. From germline, CDR1 is SGHNT and CDR2 YYREEE (reference sequence). V shed 4 bases, J shed 4 bases, and the junction held 13 bases outside the gene matches. CDR3 length: 16 residues. CDR3: CASSRRRQGMLTEAFF. The CDR3 nucleotides are TGTGCCAGCAGCCGAAGAAGACAGGGTATGCTCACTGAAGCTTTCTTT.

The V call is TRBV24-1, the J call TRBJ2-1; D ambiguous. CDR1 and CDR2 (germline): KGHDR, SFDVKD. V lost 7 bases to trimming and J lost 2 bases, with 11 bases between them. The CDR3 loop spans 14 amino acids. The CDR3 bases are TGTGCCACCAGCTCTTCTGGGCCCTACAATGAGCAGTTCTTC. Translation: CATSSSGPYNEQFF.

The rearrangement joins TRBV7-9 to TRBJ2-5, with 8 bases aligning to TRBD2. Trimming took 7 bases from V and 2 from J; bases not matched to a gene: 6. The CDR3 runs 14 residues. Germline V lookup: CDR1 SEHNR, CDR2 FQNEAQ (reference sequence). The DNA for the CDR3 is TGTGCCAGCACCCATGCGGGGGGACAAGAGACCCAGTACTTC. The encoded protein is CASTHAGGQETQYF. The whole variable domain, filled in from reference TRBV7-9 and TRBJ2-5, reads DTGVSQNPRHKITKRGQNVTFRCDPISEHNRLYWYRQTLGQGPEFLTYFQNEAQLEKSRLLSDRFSAERPKGSFSTLEIQRTEQGDSAMYLCASTHAGGQETQYFGPGTRLLVL.

The V gene is TRBV14, the J gene TRBJ2-7, with D perhaps given as TRBD1 or TRBD2 (6 bases each). The V gene lost 4 bases and the J gene lost 7 bases, with 14 bases spanning the gap. The CDR3 contains 13 residues. Germline V gene sequence: CDR1 SGHDN, CDR2 FVKESK. The CDR3 nucleotides read TGTGCCAGCAGCCCGTACAGGGAGGCGGAGCAGTACTTC. Protein sequence: CASSPYREAEQYF.

The table lists this clonotype with a few counts. CDR3 in amino acids: CASSPTGGVAYEQYF. The CDR3 nucleotides are TGTGCCAGCAGCCCCACAGGGGGGGTCGCCTACGAGCAGTACTTC. V usage is TRBV7-8 and J usage is TRBJ2-7; perhaps TRBD1 as D (8 bases). This CDR3 contains 15 residues. Germline V gene lookup returns CDR1 SGHVS and CDR2 FQNEAQ. Trimming took off 5 bases at V and 2 bases at J, with 16 bases between the two ends. Full variable domain (rest looked up from reference TRBV7-8 and TRBJ2-7): GAGVSQSPRYKVAKRGQDVALRCDPISGHVSLFWYQQALGQGPEFLTYFQNEAQLDKSGLPSDRFFAERPEGSVSTLKIQRTQQEDSAVYLCASSPTGGVAYEQYFGPGTRLTVT.

In this sample, this clonotype turned up a few times. This chain uses TRBV5-6 with TRBJ2-5; tentatively, D is TRBD2 (6 bases). Trimming took off 0 bases at V and 5 bases at J, with 8 bases between the two ends. The length of the CDR3 is 13 residues. From germline, CDR1 is SGHDT and CDR2 YYEEEE. The CDR3 region is CASSLAGVETQYF. Written as DNA, the CDR3 is TGTGCCAGCAGCTTGGCGGGAGTCGAGACCCAGTACTTC.

The J gene is TRBJ2-2, the V gene TRBV13, with D unresolved. CDR1 and CDR2 from the germline V gene are PRHDT and FYEKMQ (reference sequence). V was clipped by 5 bases and J by 5 bases, with 9 bases between them. There are 13 residues in the CDR3. The CDR3 DNA sequence: TGTGCCAGCAGCCCGAGTAGGACCGGGGAGCTGTTTTTT. Encoded protein: CASSPSRTGELFF. Combining the CDR3 with reference TRBV13 and TRBJ2-2 gives the whole variable domain AAGVIQSPRHLIKEKRETATLKCYPIPRHDTVYWYQQGPGQDPQFLISFYEKMQSDKGSIPDRFSAQQFSDYHSELNMSSLELGDSALYFCASSPSRTGELFFGEGSRLTVL.

J is TRBJ1-6 and V is TRBV9; D is perhaps TRBD1 (5 bases). The CDR3 covers 12 residues. The V gene's germline CDR1 is SGDLS and CDR2 YYNGEE. Trimming removed 2 bases from V and 9 bases from J, with 6 bases in between. This CDR3 reads CASSVGGSPLHF. As DNA, the CDR3 is TGTGCCAGCAGCGTCGGGGGTTCACCCCTCCACTTT.

This clonotype was seen only a few times. The rearrangement joins TRBV7-9 to TRBJ1-2; D call uncertain. CDR1 SEHNR and CDR2 FQNEAQ come from the germline V gene (reference sequence). The CDR3 runs 15 residues. V dropped 1 base and J dropped 0 bases, with 9 bases sitting between them. CDR3 protein: CASSLGGLANYGYTF. The CDR3 DNA sequence: TGTGCCAGCAGCTTAGGCGGGTTAGCTAACTATGGCTACACCTTC. The full variable domain, its missing parts supplied by reference TRBV7-9 and TRBJ1-2, is DTGVSQNPRHKITKRGQNVTFRCDPISEHNRLYWYRQTLGQGPEFLTYFQNEAQLEKSRLLSDRFSAERPKGSFSTLEIQRTEQGDSAMYLCASSLGGLANYGYTFGSGTRLTVV.